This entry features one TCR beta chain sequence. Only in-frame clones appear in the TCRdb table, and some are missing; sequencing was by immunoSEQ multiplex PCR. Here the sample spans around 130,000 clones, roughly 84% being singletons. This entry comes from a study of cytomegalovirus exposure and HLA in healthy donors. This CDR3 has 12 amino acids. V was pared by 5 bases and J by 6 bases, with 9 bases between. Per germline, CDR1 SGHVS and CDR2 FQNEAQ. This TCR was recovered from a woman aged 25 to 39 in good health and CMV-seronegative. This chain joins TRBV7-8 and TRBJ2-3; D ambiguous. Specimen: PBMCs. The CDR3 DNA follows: TGTGCCAGCAGCCCACCGAGTGATACGCAGTATTTT. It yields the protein CASSPPSDTQYF. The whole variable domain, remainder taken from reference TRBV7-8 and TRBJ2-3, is GAGVSQSPRYKVAKRGQDVALRCDPISGHVSLFWYQQALGQGPEFLTYFQNEAQLDKSGLPSDRFFAERPEGSVSTLKIQRTQQEDSAVYLCASSPPSDTQYFGPGTRLTVL.